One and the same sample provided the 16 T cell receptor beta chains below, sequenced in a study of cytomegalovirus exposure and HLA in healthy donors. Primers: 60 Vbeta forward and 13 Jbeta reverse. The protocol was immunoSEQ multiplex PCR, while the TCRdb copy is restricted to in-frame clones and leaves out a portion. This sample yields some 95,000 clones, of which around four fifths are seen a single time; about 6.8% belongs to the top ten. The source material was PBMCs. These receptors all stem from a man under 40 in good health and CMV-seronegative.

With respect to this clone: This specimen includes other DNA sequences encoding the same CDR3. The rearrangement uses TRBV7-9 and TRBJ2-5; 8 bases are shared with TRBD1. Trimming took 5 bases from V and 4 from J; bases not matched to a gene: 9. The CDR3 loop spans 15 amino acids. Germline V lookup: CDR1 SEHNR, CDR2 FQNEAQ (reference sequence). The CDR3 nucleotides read TGTGCCAGCAGCCATCGGACAGGGAGAGGAGAGACCCAGTACTTC. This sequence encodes CASSHRTGRGETQYF.

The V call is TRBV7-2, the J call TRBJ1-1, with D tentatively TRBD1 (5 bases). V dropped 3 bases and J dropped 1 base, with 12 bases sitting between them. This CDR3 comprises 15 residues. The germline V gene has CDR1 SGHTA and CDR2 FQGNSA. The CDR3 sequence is CASSFDVGGNTEAFF. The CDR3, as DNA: TGTGCCAGCAGCTTTGATGTGGGGGGGAACACTGAAGCTTTCTTT.

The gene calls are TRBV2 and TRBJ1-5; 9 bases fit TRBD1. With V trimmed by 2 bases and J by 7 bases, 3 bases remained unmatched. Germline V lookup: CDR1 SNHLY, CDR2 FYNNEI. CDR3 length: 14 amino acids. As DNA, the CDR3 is TGTGCCAGCAGTGAAAGGACAGGGGACCAGCCCCAGCATTTT. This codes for CASSERTGDQPQHF. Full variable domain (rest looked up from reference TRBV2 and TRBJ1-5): EPEVTQTPSHQVTQMGQEVILRCVPISNHLYFYWYRQILGQKVEFLVSFYNNEISEKSEIFDDQFSVERPDGSNFTLKIRSTKLEDSAMYFCASSERTGDQPQHFGDGTRLSIL.

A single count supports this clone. DNA of the CDR3: TGCGCCAGCAGCGTAGGACAGGGGAACACCGGGGAGCTGTTTTTT. This translates into CASSVGQGNTGELFF. The chain employs TRBV5-1 and TRBJ2-2; 8 nucleotides align to TRBD1. Per germline, CDR1 SGHRS and CDR2 YFSETQ. This CDR3 comprises 15 residues. V shed 4 bases and J 1 base; nucleotides not matched to a gene: 3.

This CDR3 reads CASSQTGWTEAFF. The CDR3 DNA sequence: TGTGCCAGCAGCCAGACAGGGTGGACTGAAGCTTTCTTT. The chain combines TRBV6-1 with TRBJ1-1, with 7 bases that match TRBD1. The V and J ends lost 6 bases and 5 bases, in that order; junction bases with no gene match: 6. This CDR3 region has 13 residues. Looked up from germline, CDR1 is MNHNS and CDR2 is SASEGT.

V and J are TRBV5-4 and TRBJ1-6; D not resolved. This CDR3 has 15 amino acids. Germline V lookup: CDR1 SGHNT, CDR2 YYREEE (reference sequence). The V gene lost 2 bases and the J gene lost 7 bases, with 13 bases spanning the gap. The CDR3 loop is CASSLEMTGNSPLHF. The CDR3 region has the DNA TGTGCCAGCAGCTTAGAAATGACGGGAAATTCACCCCTCCACTTT.

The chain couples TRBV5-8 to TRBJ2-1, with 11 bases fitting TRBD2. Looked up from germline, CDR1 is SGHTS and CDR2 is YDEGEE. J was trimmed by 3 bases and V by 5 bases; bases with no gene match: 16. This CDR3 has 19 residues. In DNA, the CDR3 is TGTGCCAGCAGTAAGAGACTAGCGGGAAGTGTCGACTACTACAATGAGCAGTTCTTC. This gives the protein CASSKRLAGSVDYYNEQFF. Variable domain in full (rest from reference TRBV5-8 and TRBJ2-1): EAGVTQSPTHLIKTRGQQATLRCSPISGHTSVYWYQQALGLGLQFLLWYDEGEERNRGNFPPRFSGRQFPNYSSELNVNALELEDSALYLCASSKRLAGSVDYYNEQFFGPGTRLTVL.

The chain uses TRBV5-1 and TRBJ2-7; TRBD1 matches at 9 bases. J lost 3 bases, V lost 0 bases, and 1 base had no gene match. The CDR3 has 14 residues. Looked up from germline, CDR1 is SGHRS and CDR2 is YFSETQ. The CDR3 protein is CASSLEGQGYEQYF. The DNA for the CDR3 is TGCGCCAGCAGCTTGGAGGGACAGGGCTACGAGCAGTACTTC. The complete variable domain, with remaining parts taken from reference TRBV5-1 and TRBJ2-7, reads KAGVTQTPRYLIKTRGQQVTLSCSPISGHRSVSWYQQTPGQGLQFLFEYFSETQRNKGNFPGRFSGRQFSNSRSEMNVSTLELGDSALYLCASSLEGQGYEQYFGPGTRLTVT.

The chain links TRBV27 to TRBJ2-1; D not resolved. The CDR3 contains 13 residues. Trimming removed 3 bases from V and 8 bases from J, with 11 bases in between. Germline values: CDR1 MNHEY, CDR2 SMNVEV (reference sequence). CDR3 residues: CASSFRVVDEQFF. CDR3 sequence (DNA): TGTGCCAGCAGTTTCCGGGTCGTCGATGAGCAGTTCTTC.

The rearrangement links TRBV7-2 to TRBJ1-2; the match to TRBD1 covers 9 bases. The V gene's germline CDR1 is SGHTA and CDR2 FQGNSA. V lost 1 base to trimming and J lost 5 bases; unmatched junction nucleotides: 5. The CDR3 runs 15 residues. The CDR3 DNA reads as TGTGCCAGCAGCTTAGTGGGACAGGGTCGGTATGGCTACACCTTC. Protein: CASSLVGQGRYGYTF.

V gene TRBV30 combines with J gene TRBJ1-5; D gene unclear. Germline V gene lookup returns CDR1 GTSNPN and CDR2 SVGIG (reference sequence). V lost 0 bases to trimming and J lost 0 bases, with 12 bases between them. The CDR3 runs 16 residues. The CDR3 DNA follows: TGTGCCTGGAGTGTAGGCCAGGCAGCTAGCAATCAGCCCCAGCATTTT. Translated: CAWSVGQAASNQPQHF.

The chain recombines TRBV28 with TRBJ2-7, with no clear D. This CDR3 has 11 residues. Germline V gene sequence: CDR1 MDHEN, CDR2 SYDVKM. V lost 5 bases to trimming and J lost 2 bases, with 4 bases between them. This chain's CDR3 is CASSLTYEQYF. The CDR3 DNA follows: TGTGCCAGCAGTCTAACCTACGAGCAGTACTTC.

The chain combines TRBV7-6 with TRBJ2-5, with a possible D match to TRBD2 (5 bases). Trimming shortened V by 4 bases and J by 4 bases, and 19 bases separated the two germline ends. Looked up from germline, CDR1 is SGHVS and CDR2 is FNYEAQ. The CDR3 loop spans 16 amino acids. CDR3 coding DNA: TGTGCCAGCAGCTCCCTACGTGGACTCACAGTAGAGACCCAGTACTTC. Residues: CASSSLRGLTVETQYF.

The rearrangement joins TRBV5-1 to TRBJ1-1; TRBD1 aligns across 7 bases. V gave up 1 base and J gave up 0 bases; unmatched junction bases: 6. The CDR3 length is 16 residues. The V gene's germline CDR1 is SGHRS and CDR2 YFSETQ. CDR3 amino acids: CASSLNRGNMNTEAFF. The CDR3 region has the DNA TGCGCCAGCAGCTTGAACAGGGGAAACATGAACACTGAAGCTTTCTTT.

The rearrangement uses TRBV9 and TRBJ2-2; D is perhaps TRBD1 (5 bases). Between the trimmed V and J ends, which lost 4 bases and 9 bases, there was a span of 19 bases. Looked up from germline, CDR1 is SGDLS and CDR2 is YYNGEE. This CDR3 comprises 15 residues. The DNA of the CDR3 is TGTGCCAGCAGCCCGATAAGGACGTCGGACAGGGAGCTGTTTTTT. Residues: CASSPIRTSDRELFF. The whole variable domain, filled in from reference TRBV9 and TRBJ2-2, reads DSGVTQTPKHLITATGQRVTLRCSPRSGDLSVYWYQQSLDQGLQFLIQYYNGEERAKGNILERFSAQQFPDLHSELNLSSLELGDSALYFCASSPIRTSDRELFFGEGSRLTVL.

Here the CDR3 DNA reads TGTGCCATCAGTGAGTCGACTTTACACCCCAATGGCTACACCTTC. Translation: CAISESTLHPNGYTF. This chain links TRBV10-3 with TRBJ1-2; D gene ambiguous. The V gene lost 0 bases and the J gene lost 6 bases, with 14 bases spanning the gap. CDR1 and CDR2 (germline): ENHRY, SYGVKD. The CDR3 runs to 15 residues.